The present entry profiles one TCR beta chain with its context. Antigen specificity is unknown. The authors sorted CD4+ naive, central memory, regulatory and stem cell-like memory cells via CD45RO/CCR7/CD25/CD127/CD95/CD27. This sample stems from a study of beta chain features in type 1 diabetes. V lost 6 bases to trimming and J lost 3 bases, with 15 bases between them. The CDR3 is 14 residues long. Per the germline V gene, CDR1 is SGHRS and CDR2 is YFSETQ. General study points: There was a moderate but significant shortening of TCRB CDR3s in all four CD4+ subsets of Type 1 diabetes patients. When VDJ junctions were examined, type 1 diabetes patients showed fewer insertions and more deletions.

Expressed TCRB transcripts were sequenced because the entire RNA isolate underwent reverse transcription. The repertoire was sequenced with immunoSEQ multiplex PCR; TCRdb's copy has only in-frame clones and lacks some. The sample has roughly 240,000 clones, 68% seen once. This clonotype originated in a man aged 25-45 years in good health. The material sequenced was naive CD4+ T cells from blood. The J gene is TRBJ2-5, the V gene TRBV5-1; D may be TRBD1 (6 bases). CDR3 residues: CASTQQGLKETQYF. CDR3 sequence (DNA): TGCGCCAGCACTCAACAGGGATTGAAAGAGACCCAGTACTTC.